A single sample gave rise to the 22 T cell receptor beta chains below, sequenced in a study of human T cells and chemical hapten exposure. Time point of the sample: patch test 1, 2 weeks after DPC sensitization. Treatment meaning: therapeutic diphenylcyclopropenone sensitization with weekly scalp DPC. TCRdb itself ran the RACE reads through MiXCR, one entry per CDR3 protein. The repertoire consists of roughly 200,000 distinct CDR3 sequences, with approximately 20% occurring once and the leading ten covering roughly 6.7%. The starting material was whole blood, obtained in connection with sensitization to the hapten diphenylcyclopropenone (DPC). The receptors here all came from a woman aged 45 to 65 with alopecia areata. Some clones in this sample may be carry-over from other donors' samples.

The chain combines TRBV20-1 with TRBJ2-1; D perhaps matches TRBD2 (6 bases). The CDR3 consists of 11 residues. Deletions cut 3 bases from V and 9 bases from J, with 9 bases between. Germline V gene lookup returns CDR1 DFQATT and CDR2 SNEGSKA (reference sequence). CDR3 residues: CSASWGGEQFF. In nucleotides, the CDR3 is TGCAGTGCTAGTTGGGGAGGTGAGCAGTTCTTC.

This clonotype was seen a handful of times. The genes are TRBV20-1 and TRBJ2-7, with D perhaps given as TRBD1 or TRBD2 (6 bases each). V was pared by 6 bases and J by 2 bases, with 20 bases between. The CDR3 has 15 amino acids. Germline assignment: CDR1 DFQATT and CDR2 SNEGSKA (reference sequence). The DNA of the CDR3 is TGCAGTGCGGGGGCCGCGTTAGCGGCAACCTACGAGCAGTACTTC. The encoded protein is CSAGAALAATYEQYF.

This clonotype has more than one count but fewer than ten. The chain employs TRBV5-6 and TRBJ1-5, with D perhaps matching TRBD1 (6 bases). V was shortened by 0 bases and J by 2 bases, with 15 bases between the two germline ends. The CDR3 totals 17 residues. Per the germline V gene, CDR1 is SGHDT and CDR2 is YYEEEE. The CDR3 DNA reads TGTGCCAGCAGCTTGGCGTCGGGGGCTAGGGGCAATCAGCCCCAGCATTTT. Residues: CASSLASGARGNQPQHF.

The gene calls are TRBV7-3 and TRBJ1-1, with D unclear. Trimming took 5 bases from V and 4 from J, leaving 14 bases between them. Germline CDR1 reads SGHTA; CDR2 reads FQGTGA. The length of the CDR3 is 14 residues. The CDR3 protein is CASSPQGWGTEAFF. The CDR3 coding sequence is TGTGCCAGCAGCCCCCAAGGTTGGGGCACTGAAGCTTTCTTT.

The chain employs TRBV20-1 and TRBJ1-5; TRBD1 agrees at 8 bases. Looked up from germline, CDR1 is DFQATT and CDR2 is SNEGSKA (reference sequence). V trimming: 2 bases; J trimming: 2 bases; junction bases outside the gene matches: 5. The CDR3 length is 15 residues. The CDR3 coding sequence is TGCAGTGCTAGACGTACAGGGGGTGGCAATCAGCCCCAGCATTTT. Translation gives CSARRTGGGNQPQHF.

The V call is TRBV29-1, the J call TRBJ1-4, with D maybe TRBD1 (6 bases). From germline, CDR1 is SQVTM and CDR2 ANQGSEA. CDR3 length: 15 amino acids. The V and J ends lost 7 bases and 0 bases respectively, with 15 bases between them. The CDR3 is CSGIDTGSTNEKLFF. Here the CDR3 DNA reads TGCAGCGGGATAGATACAGGGTCAACTAATGAAAAACTGTTTTTT.

The chain has TRBV18 and TRBJ2-3, with 8 bases matching TRBD1. With V trimmed by 2 bases and J by 4 bases, 2 bases remained unmatched. Germline CDR1 reads KGHSH; CDR2 reads LQKENI. This CDR3 spans 14 amino acids. The CDR3 DNA reads TGTGCCAGCTCACCATGGGACAGGCCAGATACGCAGTATTTT. Protein sequence: CASSPWDRPDTQYF.

J is TRBJ2-1 and V is TRBV2; 10 positions agree with TRBD2. The germline V gene has CDR1 SNHLY and CDR2 FYNNEI. The V and J ends lost 6 bases and 2 bases, in that order; junction bases with no gene match: 1. CDR3 length equals 14 residues. The CDR3 reads CASSGLAAYNEQFF. In nucleotides, the CDR3 is TGTGCCAGCAGCGGACTAGCGGCCTACAATGAGCAGTTCTTC.

The chain employs TRBV24-1 and TRBJ2-2; TRBD1 agrees at 10 bases. This CDR3 comprises 18 residues. CDR1 KGHDR and CDR2 SFDVKD come from the germline V gene. Trimming removed 0 bases from V and 5 bases from J; junction bases left unmatched: 8. CDR3 in amino acids: CATSDLPPGTGETGELFF. DNA for the CDR3: TGTGCCACCAGTGATTTGCCGCCCGGGACAGGGGAAACCGGGGAGCTGTTTTTT.

In this sample, this clonotype turned up a few times. The chain joins TRBV6-6 to TRBJ2-7; tentatively, D is TRBD1 or TRBD2 (5 bases each). The germline V and J ends were trimmed by 5 bases and 6 bases, with 17 bases remaining between them. The CDR3 is 14 amino acids. Per the germline V gene, CDR1 is MNHNY and CDR2 is SVGAGI (reference sequence). The CDR3 nucleotides read TGTGCCAGCAGTCTAGGGGCGGCTAGCTCCGAGCAGTACTTC. Protein product: CASSLGAASSEQYF.

The chain couples TRBV20-1 to TRBJ1-1, with TRBD1 as a possible D gene (5 bases). CDR3 length: 16 residues. The germline V gene encodes CDR1 DFQATT and CDR2 SNEGSKA (reference sequence). The V end was cut by 3 bases, the J end by 8 bases, with 25 bases between. The CDR3 bases are TGCAGTGCTAGGAAAGGAAGCGGACAAGCTCGGGGGGAAGCTTTCTTT. This encodes CSARKGSGQARGEAFF.

The chain has TRBV7-2 and TRBJ2-3; 7 nucleotides align to TRBD2. Germline CDR1 SGHTA, CDR2 FQGNSA. V lost 0 bases to trimming and J lost 1 base; unmatched junction nucleotides: 4. CDR3 size: 16 residues. The DNA for the CDR3 is TGTGCCAGCAGCTTAGCAGCTAGCGGAGGCACAGATACGCAGTATTTT. Translated: CASSLAASGGTDTQYF.

This rearrangement joins TRBV15 to TRBJ2-7; 8 bases map to TRBD1. CDR1 is LNHNV, CDR2 YYDKDF, per germline (reference sequence). The CDR3 covers 14 residues. Germline trimming cut 4 bases from V and 5 bases from J; bases unmatched to any gene: 7. This CDR3 is CATSMTGVGDEQYF. The CDR3 DNA reads as TGTGCCACCAGCATGACAGGGGTCGGCGACGAGCAGTACTTC.

This clonotype was seen only a few times. This sequence joins TRBV5-1 and TRBJ1-2; 7 bases line up with TRBD1. The V segment lost 2 bases and the J segment 8 bases; nucleotides outside the gene matches: 9. CDR3 size: 14 residues. Germline V CDR1 and CDR2: SGHRS, YFSETQ. The chain's CDR3 is CASSFFDRDEGYTF. Written as DNA, the CDR3 is TGCGCCAGCAGCTTTTTCGACAGGGACGAGGGCTACACCTTC.

The V call is TRBV5-1, the J call TRBJ1-2; unclear D gene. The CDR3 length is 13 residues. Trimming left V 8 bases short and J 0 bases short, with 11 bases between. CDR1 SGHRS and CDR2 YFSETQ come from the germline V gene. This CDR3 reads CASTDPPNYGYTF. The DNA for the CDR3 is TGCGCCAGTACGGATCCACCTAACTATGGCTACACCTTC.

The J gene is TRBJ2-7, the V gene TRBV11-2, with 10 bases aligning to TRBD1. V dropped 5 bases and J dropped 6; count of bases not matched to a gene: 10. CDR3 length: 15 residues. From germline, CDR1 is SGHAT and CDR2 FQNNGV. CDR3 coding DNA: TGTGCCAGCAGCCCCCACCCAGGACAGGGGGGCGAGCAGTACTTC. Amino acid sequence: CASSPHPGQGGEQYF.

This chain joins TRBV20-1 and TRBJ2-7; the D is unclear. The CDR3 has 11 amino acids. V dropped 6 bases and J dropped 4 bases, with 10 bases sitting between them. Germline V gene sequence: CDR1 DFQATT, CDR2 SNEGSKA (reference sequence). CDR3 DNA: TGCAGTGCAACAAGGCTTTACGAGCAGTACTTC. Its translation is CSATRLYEQYF.

In its sample, this clonotype was seen a few times. The rearrangement uses TRBV6-1 and TRBJ2-7; TRBD1 aligns across 9 bases. V lost 4 bases, J lost 10 bases, and 8 bases stayed unmatched. CDR3 size: 13 residues. The germline V gene encodes CDR1 MNHNS and CDR2 SASEGT. DNA of the CDR3: TGTGCCAGCAGTGCCCGGGACAGGGTTTATCAGTACTTC. This codes for CASSARDRVYQYF.

This clonotype was counted a few times. V and J are TRBV20-1 and TRBJ2-1; 9 bases map to TRBD2. CDR3 size: 13 residues. Germline trimming cut 5 bases from V and 7 bases from J; bases unmatched to any gene: 6. Germline V lookup: CDR1 DFQATT, CDR2 SNEGSKA (reference sequence). CDR3 residues: CSALREGLNEQFF. In DNA form, the CDR3 reads TGCAGTGCTTTGCGGGAGGGCCTAAATGAGCAGTTCTTC.

J is TRBJ2-1 and V is TRBV18, with a weak D call TRBD2 (5 bases). Trimming shortened V by 1 base and J by 2 bases, and 9 bases separated the two germline ends. This CDR3 region has 15 residues. The germline gives CDR1 KGHSH, CDR2 LQKENI. Here the CDR3 reads CASSPLSDAYNEQFF. The CDR3 region has the DNA TGTGCCAGCTCACCACTTAGCGACGCCTACAATGAGCAGTTCTTC. The full variable domain, with the rest looked up from reference TRBV18 and TRBJ2-1, is NAGVMQNPRHLVRRRGQEARLRCSPMKGHSHVYWYRQLPEEGLKFMVYLQKENIIDESGMPKERFSAEFPKEGPSILRIQQVVRGDSAAYFCASSPLSDAYNEQFFGPGTRLTVL.

This clonotype turned up a few times. The chain links TRBV5-4 to TRBJ2-2; 8 bases are a match to TRBD2. This CDR3 contains 13 residues. Trimming at V came to 10 bases and at J to 0 bases, leaving 2 bases not matched to a gene. Germline assignment: CDR1 SGHNT and CDR2 YYREEE (reference sequence). CDR3 bases: TGTGCCCGGGGGGGGCCGAACACCGGGGAGCTGTTTTTT. Translated, it gives CARGGPNTGELFF.

This clonotype was observed at least ten times. This chain uses TRBV18 with TRBJ2-7; D perhaps matches TRBD1 (7 bases). CDR3 length: 14 residues. The V end was cut by 3 bases, the J end by 4 bases, with 13 bases between. Per the germline V gene, CDR1 is KGHSH and CDR2 is LQKENI. CDR3: CASSPGRGVYEQYF. The DNA for the CDR3 is TGTGCCAGCTCACCGGGCAGGGGGGTTTACGAGCAGTACTTC.